This TCR beta chain was recovered during a study of CD8+ T cells in alopecia areata. Concerning this clone itself: Its antigen is still unknown. Gene and germline names: mouse. The read terminates 4 residues ahead of where the CDR3 ends, so the germline J gene completes it.

Study outcomes and limitations: Higher clonality was seen in lesional scalp than in normal scalp, especially in alopecia totalis/universalis.

The germline V gene has CDR1 NSHNY and CDR2 SYGAGN. V was pared by 9 bases and J by 3 bases, with 7 bases of the junction left unmatched. CDR3 length equals 14 residues. Extracted RNA was reverse transcribed, and the resulting cDNA served as sequencing template. The data were produced by immunoSEQ multiplex PCR, yet TCRdb's version contains in-frame clones alone and is incomplete. The sample yields some 110,000 clones, without any singletons. The specimen sequenced was lesional skin. The chain couples TRBV13-1 to TRBJ2-5, with 10 nucleotides matching TRBD2. This receptor was taken from a C3H/HeJ mouse with alopecia areata. Mouse strain MHC haplotype: H2-k. The CDR3 bases that were read are TGTGCCACGGGGCCGGGACTGGGGCAAGAC. It specifies CATGPGLGQD. In full, the CDR3 is CATGPGLGQDTQYF.